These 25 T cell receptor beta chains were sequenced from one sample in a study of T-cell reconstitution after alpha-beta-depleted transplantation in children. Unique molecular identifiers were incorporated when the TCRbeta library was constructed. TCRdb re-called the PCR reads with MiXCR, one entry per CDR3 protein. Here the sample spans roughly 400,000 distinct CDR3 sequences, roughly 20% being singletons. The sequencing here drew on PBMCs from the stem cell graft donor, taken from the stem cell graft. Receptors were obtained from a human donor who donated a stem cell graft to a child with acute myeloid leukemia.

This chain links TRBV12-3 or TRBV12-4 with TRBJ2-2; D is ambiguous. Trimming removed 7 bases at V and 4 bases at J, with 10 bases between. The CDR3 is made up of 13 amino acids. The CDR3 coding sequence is TGTGCCAGCACTGACCCTGCCACCGGGGAGCTGTTTTTT. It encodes CASTDPATGELFF.

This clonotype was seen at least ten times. The CDR3 nucleotides are TGCAGTGTAGGGGCTACTGGGGCCAACGTCCTGACTTTC. The encoded protein is CSVGATGANVLTF. The chain employs TRBV29-1 and TRBJ2-6; tentative D call: TRBD1 (5 bases). Germline CDR1 and CDR2: SQVTM and ANQGSEA. The CDR3 is 13 amino acids.

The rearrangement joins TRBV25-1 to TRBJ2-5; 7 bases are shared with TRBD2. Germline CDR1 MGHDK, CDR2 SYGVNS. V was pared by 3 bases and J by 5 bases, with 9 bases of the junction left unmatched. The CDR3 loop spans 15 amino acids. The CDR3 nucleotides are TGTGCCAGCAGTGATGGGCGGGAGTGGAAGGAGACCCAGTACTTC. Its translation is CASSDGREWKETQYF.

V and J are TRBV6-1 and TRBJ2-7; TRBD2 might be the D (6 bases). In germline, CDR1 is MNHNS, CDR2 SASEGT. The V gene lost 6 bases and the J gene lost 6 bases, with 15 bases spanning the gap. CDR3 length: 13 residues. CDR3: CASSPKAGSEQYF. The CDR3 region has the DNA TGTGCCAGCAGCCCAAAGGCGGGGTCCGAGCAGTACTTC.

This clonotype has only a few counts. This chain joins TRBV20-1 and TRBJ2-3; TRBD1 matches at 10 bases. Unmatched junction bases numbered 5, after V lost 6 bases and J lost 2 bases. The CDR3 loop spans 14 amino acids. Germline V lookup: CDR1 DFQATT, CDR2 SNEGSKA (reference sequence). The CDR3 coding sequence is TGCAGTGCGGGGACAGGGGTGTCCACAGATACGCAGTATTTT. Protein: CSAGTGVSTDTQYF.

CDR3 amino acids: CASSLRDPYTEAFF. DNA for the CDR3: TGTGCCAGCAGTCTCAGGGACCCTTACACTGAAGCTTTCTTT. The chain combines TRBV27 with TRBJ1-1; possible D gene TRBD1, 5 bases. Trimming took 5 bases from V and 3 from J, leaving 13 bases between them. Germline CDR1 is MNHEY and CDR2 is SMNVEV (reference sequence). The CDR3 totals 14 residues.

CDR3 bases: TGTGCCAGCAGGGGAGCGGGAGCAGGGGAGACCCAGTACTTC. Protein sequence: CASRGAGAGETQYF. This chain uses TRBV2 with TRBJ2-5; TRBD2 matches at 8 bases. Germline V lookup: CDR1 SNHLY, CDR2 FYNNEI. After removal of 6 bases from V and 5 bases from J, the junction contained 8 bases not matched to a gene. The length of the CDR3 is 14 residues.

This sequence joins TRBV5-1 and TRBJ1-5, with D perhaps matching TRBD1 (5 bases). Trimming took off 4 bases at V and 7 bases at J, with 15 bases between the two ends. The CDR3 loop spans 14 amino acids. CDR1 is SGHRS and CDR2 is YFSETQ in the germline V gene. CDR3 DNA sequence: TGCGCCAGCAGCCCCCGGGGGGGAGCGCAGCCCCAGCATTTT. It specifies CASSPRGGAQPQHF.

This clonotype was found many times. The CDR3: CASSLEVAGEDTQYF. The DNA for the CDR3 is TGCGCCAGCAGCTTGGAGGTAGCGGGGGAAGATACGCAGTATTTT. This chain links TRBV5-1 with TRBJ2-3; 9 nucleotides agree with TRBD2. Germline V gene sequence: CDR1 SGHRS, CDR2 YFSETQ. After removal of 0 bases from V and 5 bases from J, the junction contained 4 bases not matched to a gene. The CDR3 is 15 residues long.

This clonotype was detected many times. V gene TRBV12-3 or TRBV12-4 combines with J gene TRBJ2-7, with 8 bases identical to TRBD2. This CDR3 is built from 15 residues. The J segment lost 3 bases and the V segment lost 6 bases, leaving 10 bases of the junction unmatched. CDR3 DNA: TGTGCCAGCAGGTTTACCGGGACTAGAGGCTACGAGCAGTACTTC. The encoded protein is CASRFTGTRGYEQYF.

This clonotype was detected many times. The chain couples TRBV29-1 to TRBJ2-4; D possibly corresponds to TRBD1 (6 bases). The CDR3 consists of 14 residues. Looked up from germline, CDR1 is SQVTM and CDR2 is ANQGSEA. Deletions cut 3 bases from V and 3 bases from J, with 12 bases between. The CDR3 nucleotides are TGCAGCGTTGAGGACAGACCCGACAAAAACATTCAGTACTTC. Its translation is CSVEDRPDKNIQYF.

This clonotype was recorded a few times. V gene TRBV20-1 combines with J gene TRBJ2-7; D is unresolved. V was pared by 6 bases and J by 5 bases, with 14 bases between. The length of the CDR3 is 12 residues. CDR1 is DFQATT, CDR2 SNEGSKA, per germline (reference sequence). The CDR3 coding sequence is TGCAGTGCCGCTTTGGGTAACGACGAGCAGTACTTC. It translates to CSAALGNDEQYF.

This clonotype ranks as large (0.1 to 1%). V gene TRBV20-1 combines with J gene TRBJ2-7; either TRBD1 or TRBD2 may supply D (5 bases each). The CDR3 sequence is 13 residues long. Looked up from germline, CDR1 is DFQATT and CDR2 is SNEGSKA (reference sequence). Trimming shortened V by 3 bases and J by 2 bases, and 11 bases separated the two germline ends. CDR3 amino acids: CSASGTDPYEQYF. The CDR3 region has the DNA TGCAGTGCTAGCGGGACCGACCCCTACGAGCAGTACTTC.

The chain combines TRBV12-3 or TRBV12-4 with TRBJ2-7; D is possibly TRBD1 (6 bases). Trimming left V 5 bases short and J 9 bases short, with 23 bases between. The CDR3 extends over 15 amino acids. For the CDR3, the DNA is TGTGCCAGCAGTCCCCCCGGGACACTGCTTGGTGGGCAGTACTTC. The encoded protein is CASSPPGTLLGGQYF.

The CDR3 bases are TGTGCCAGCAGCTTGTGGGACAAGCAAGAGACCCAGTACTTC. Translated, it gives CASSLWDKQETQYF. This chain joins TRBV5-4 and TRBJ2-5; D might be TRBD1 (6 bases). Germline assignment: CDR1 SGHNT and CDR2 YYREEE (reference sequence). The CDR3 loop spans 14 amino acids. The germline V and J ends were trimmed by 1 base and 2 bases, with 9 bases remaining between them.

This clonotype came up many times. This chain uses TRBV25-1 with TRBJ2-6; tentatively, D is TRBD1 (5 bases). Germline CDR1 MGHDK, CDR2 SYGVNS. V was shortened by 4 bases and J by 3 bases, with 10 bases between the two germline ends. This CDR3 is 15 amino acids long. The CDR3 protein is CASSGTRFGANVLTF. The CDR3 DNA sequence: TGTGCCAGCAGTGGGACAAGGTTTGGGGCCAACGTCCTGACTTTC. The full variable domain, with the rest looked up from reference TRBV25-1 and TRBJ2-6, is EADIYQTPRYLVIGTGKKITLECSQTMGHDKMYWYQQDPGMELHLIHYSYGVNSTEKGDLSSESTVSRIRTEHFPLTLESARPSHTSQYLCASSGTRFGANVLTFGAGSRLTVL.

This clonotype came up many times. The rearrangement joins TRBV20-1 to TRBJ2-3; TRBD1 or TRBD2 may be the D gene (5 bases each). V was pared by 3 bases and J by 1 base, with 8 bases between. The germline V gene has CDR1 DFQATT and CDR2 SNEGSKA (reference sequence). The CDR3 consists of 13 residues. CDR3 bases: TGCAGTGCTAGGAGGGGAGGCACAGATACGCAGTATTTT. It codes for CSARRGGTDTQYF.

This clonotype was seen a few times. The CDR3 sequence: CASRQGAPYEQYF. CDR3 coding DNA: TGTGCCAGCAGACAGGGGGCTCCGTACGAGCAGTACTTC. The chain is built from TRBV2 and TRBJ2-7; 9 bases line up with TRBD1. The germline gives CDR1 SNHLY, CDR2 FYNNEI. This CDR3 spans 13 amino acids. V dropped 6 bases and J dropped 4; count of bases not matched to a gene: 4.

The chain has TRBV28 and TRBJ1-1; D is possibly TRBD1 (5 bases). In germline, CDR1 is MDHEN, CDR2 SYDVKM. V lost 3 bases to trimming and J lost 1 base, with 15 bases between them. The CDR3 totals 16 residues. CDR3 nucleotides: TGTGCCAGCAGTTTCCACCTGGGGGGGGAGAACACTGAAGCTTTCTTT. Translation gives CASSFHLGGENTEAFF. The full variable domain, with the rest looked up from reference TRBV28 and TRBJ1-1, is DVKVTQSSRYLVKRTGEKVFLECVQDMDHENMFWYRQDPGLGLRLIYFSYDVKMKEKGDIPEGYSVSREKKERFSLILESASTNQTSMYLCASSFHLGGENTEAFFGQGTRLTVV.

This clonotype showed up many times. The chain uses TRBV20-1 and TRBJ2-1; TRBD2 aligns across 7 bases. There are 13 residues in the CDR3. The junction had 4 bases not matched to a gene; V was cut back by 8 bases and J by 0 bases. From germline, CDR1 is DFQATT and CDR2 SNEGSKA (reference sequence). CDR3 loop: CSPGDYSYNEQFF. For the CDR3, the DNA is TGCAGTCCGGGGGACTACTCCTACAATGAGCAGTTCTTC.

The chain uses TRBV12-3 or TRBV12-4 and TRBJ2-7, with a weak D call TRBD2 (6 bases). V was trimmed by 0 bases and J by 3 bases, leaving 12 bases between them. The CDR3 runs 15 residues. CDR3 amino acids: CASSLAGGGVYEQYF. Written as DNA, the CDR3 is TGTGCCAGCAGTTTAGCGGGAGGTGGGGTCTACGAGCAGTACTTC.

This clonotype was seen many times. CDR3 DNA: TGTGCCAGCAGCGTAGGGGGAGAGACCCAGTACTTC. Its translation is CASSVGGETQYF. V gene TRBV9 combines with J gene TRBJ2-5; D is unresolved. Looked up from germline, CDR1 is SGDLS and CDR2 is YYNGEE. This CDR3 contains 12 residues. V lost 0 bases to trimming and J lost 4 bases, with 4 bases between them.

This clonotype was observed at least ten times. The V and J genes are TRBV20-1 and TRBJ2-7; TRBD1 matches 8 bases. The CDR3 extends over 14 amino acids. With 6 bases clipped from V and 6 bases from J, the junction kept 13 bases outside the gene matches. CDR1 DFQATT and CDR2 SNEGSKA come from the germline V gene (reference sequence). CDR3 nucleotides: TGCAGTGCCAACTCCAGGGGGCGCTCAGGCGAGCAGTACTTC. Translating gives CSANSRGRSGEQYF.

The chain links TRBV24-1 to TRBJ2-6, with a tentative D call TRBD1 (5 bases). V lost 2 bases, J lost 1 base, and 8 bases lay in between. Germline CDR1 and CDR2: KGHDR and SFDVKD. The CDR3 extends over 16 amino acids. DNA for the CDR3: TGTGCCACCAGTGATTCCAGGGCGTCTGGGGCCAACGTCCTGACTTTC. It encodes CATSDSRASGANVLTF.

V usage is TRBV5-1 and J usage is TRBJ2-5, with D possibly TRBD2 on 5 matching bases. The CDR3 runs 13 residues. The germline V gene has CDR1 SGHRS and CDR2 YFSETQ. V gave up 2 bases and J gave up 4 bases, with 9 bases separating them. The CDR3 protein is CASSFSERETQYF. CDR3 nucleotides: TGCGCCAGCAGCTTTAGCGAAAGAGAGACCCAGTACTTC.